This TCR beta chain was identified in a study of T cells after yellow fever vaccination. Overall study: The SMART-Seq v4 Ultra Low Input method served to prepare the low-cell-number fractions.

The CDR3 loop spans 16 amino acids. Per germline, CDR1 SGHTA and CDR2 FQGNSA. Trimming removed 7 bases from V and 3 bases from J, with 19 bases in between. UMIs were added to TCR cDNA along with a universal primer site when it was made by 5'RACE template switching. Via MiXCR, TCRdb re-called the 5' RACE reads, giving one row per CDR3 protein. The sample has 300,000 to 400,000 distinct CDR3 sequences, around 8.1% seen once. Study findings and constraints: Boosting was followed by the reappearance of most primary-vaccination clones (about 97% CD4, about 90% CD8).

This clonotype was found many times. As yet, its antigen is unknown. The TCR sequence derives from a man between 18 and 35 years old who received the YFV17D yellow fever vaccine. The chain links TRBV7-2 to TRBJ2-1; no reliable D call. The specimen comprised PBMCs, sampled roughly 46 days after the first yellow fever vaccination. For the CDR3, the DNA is TGTGCCAGCACCGACGTCTCGGCCAGAAACTACAATGAGCAGTTCTTC. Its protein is CASTDVSARNYNEQFF.